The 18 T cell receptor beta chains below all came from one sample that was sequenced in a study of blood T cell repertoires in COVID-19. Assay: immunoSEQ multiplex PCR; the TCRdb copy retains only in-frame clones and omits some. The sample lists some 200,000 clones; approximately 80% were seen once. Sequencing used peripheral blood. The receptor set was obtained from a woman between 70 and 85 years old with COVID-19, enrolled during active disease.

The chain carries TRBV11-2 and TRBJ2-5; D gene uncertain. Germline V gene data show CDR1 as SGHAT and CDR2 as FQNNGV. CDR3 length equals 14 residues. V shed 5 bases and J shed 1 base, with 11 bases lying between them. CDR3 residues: CASSQKWLQETQYF. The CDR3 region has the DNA TGTGCCAGCAGCCAAAAGTGGCTCCAAGAGACCCAGTACTTC. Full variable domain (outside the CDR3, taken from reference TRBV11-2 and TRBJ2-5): EAGVAQSPRYKIIEKRQSVAFWCNPISGHATLYWYQQILGQGPKLLIQFQNNGVVDDSQLPKDRFSAERLKGVDSTLKIQPAKLEDSAVYLCASSQKWLQETQYFGPGTRLLVL.

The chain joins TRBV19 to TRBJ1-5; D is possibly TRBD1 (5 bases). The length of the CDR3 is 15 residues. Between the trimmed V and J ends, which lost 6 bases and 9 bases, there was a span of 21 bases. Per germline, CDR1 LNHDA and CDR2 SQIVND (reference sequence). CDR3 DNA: TGTGCCAGTAGGGATCAGGGCCTTTCGGCTGGGCCCCAGCATTTT. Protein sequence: CASRDQGLSAGPQHF.

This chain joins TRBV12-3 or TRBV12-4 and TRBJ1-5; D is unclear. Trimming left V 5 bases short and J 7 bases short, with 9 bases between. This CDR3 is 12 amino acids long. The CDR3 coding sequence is TGTGCCAGCAGTCCGGGGAGGCAGCCCCAGCATTTT. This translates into CASSPGRQPQHF.

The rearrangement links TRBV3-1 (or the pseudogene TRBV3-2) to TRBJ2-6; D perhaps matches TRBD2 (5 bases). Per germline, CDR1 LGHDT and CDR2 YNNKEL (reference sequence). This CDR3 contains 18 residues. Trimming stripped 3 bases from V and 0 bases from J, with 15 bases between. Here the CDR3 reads CASSQGSGSLSGANVLTF. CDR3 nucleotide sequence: TGTGCCAGCAGCCAGGGGAGCGGATCTCTCTCTGGGGCCAACGTCCTGACTTTC.

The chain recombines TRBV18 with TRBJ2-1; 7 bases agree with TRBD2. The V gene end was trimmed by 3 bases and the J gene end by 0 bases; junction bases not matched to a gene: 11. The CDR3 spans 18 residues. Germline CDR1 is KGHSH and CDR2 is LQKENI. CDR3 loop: CASSPWGGRASSYNEQFF. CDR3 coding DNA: TGTGCCAGCTCACCGTGGGGGGGTCGGGCGAGCTCCTACAATGAGCAGTTCTTC.

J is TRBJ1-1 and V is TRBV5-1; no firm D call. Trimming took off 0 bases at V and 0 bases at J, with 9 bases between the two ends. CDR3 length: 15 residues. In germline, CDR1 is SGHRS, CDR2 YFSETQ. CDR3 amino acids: CASSLDTAVNTEAFF. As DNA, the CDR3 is TGCGCCAGCAGCTTGGACACAGCGGTGAACACTGAAGCTTTCTTT.

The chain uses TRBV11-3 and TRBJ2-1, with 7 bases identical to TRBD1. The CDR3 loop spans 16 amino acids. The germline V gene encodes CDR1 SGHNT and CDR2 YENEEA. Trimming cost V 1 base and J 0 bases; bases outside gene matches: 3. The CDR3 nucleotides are TGTGCCAGCAGCTTAGGGGGGACAGACTCCTACAATGAGCAGTTCTTC. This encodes CASSLGGTDSYNEQFF. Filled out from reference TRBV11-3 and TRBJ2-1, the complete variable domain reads EAGVVQSPRYKIIEKKQPVAFWCNPISGHNTLYWYLQNLGQGPELLIRYENEEAVDDSQLPKDRFSAERLKGVDSTLKIQPAELGDSAVYLCASSLGGTDSYNEQFFGPGTRLTVL.

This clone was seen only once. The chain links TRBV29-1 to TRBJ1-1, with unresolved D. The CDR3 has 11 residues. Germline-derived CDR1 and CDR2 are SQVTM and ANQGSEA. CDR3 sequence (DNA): TGCAGTAATAGCGTTGGAGGGTCGGCTTTCTTT. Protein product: CSNSVGGSAFF.

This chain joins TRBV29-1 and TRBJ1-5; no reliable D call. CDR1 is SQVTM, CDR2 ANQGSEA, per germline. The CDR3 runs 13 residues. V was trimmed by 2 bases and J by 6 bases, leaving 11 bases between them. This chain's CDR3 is CSVEFGLGQPQHF. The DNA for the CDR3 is TGCAGCGTTGAATTTGGGCTCGGTCAGCCCCAGCATTTT.

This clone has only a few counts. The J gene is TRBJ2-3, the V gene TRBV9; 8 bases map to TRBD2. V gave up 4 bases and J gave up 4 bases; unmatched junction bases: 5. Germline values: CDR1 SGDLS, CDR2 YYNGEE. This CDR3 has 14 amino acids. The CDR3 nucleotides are TGTGCCAGCAGCCCAGGACTAGCTCCAGATACGCAGTATTTT. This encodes CASSPGLAPDTQYF.

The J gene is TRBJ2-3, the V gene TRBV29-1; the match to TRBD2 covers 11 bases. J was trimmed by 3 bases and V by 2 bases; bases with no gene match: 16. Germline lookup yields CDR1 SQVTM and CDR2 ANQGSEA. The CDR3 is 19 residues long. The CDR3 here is CSVEYPLAGGPRGTDTQYF. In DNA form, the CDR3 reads TGCAGCGTTGAATACCCTTTAGCGGGAGGGCCAAGGGGTACAGATACGCAGTATTTT.

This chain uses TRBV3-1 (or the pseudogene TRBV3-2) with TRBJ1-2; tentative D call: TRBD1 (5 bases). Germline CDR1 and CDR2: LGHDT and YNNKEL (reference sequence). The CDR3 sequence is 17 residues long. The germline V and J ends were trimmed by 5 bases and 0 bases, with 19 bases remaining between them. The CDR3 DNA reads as TGTGCCAGCAGCTCGGGGGGGGTTGGTTTAGCTAACTATGGCTACACCTTC. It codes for CASSSGGVGLANYGYTF.

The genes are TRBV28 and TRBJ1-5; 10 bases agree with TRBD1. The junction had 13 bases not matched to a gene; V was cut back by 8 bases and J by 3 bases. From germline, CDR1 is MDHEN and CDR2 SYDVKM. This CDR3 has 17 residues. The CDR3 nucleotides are TGTGCCAGCTTTACCGGGACAGGGGTAGGAGCCAATCAGCCCCAGCATTTT. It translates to CASFTGTGVGANQPQHF. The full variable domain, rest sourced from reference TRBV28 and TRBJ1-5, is DVKVTQSSRYLVKRTGEKVFLECVQDMDHENMFWYRQDPGLGLRLIYFSYDVKMKEKGDIPEGYSVSREKKERFSLILESASTNQTSMYLCASFTGTGVGANQPQHFGDGTRLSIL.

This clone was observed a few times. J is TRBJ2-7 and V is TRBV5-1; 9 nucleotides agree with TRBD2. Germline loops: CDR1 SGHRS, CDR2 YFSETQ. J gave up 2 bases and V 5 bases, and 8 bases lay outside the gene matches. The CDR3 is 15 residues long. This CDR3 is CASSLGSGGTYEQYV. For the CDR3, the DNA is TGCGCCAGCAGTTTAGGAAGCGGGGGGACCTACGAGCAGTACGTC.

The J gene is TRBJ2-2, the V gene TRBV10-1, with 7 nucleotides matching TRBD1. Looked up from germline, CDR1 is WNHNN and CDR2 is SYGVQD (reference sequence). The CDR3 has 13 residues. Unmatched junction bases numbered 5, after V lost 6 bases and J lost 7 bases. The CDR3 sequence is CASSRTGGGELFF. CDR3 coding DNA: TGCGCCAGCAGCCGGACAGGTGGCGGGGAGCTGTTTTTT.

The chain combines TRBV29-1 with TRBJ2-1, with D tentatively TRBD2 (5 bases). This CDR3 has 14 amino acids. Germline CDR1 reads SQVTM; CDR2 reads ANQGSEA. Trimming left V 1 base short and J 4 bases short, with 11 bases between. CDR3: CSVEVSGLYNEQFF. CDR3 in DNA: TGCAGCGTTGAAGTTTCAGGACTTTACAATGAGCAGTTCTTC.

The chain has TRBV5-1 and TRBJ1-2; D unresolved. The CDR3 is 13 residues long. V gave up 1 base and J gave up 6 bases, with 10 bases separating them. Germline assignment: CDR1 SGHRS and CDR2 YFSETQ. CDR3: CASSLWGGDGYTF. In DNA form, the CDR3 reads TGCGCCAGCAGCTTGTGGGGAGGAGATGGCTACACCTTC.

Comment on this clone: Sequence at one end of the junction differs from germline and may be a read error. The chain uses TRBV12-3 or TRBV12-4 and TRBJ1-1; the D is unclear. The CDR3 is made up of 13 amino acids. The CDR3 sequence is CASSLGRNSEAFF. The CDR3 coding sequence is TGTGCCAGCAGTTTAGGCAGGAACTCTGAAGCTTTCTTT.